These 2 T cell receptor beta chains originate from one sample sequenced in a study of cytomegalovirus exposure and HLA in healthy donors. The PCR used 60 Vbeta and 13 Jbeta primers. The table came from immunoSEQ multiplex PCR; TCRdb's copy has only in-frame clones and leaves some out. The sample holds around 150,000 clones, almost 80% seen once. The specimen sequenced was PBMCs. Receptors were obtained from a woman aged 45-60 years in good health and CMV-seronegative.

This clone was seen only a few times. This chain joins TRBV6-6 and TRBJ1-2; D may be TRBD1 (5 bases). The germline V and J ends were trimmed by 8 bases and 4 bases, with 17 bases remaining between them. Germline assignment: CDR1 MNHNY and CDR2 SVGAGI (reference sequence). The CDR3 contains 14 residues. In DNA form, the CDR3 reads TGTGCCAGCTCCGCGCCAGGGTCTGGCTATGGCTACACCTTC. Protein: CASSAPGSGYGYTF.

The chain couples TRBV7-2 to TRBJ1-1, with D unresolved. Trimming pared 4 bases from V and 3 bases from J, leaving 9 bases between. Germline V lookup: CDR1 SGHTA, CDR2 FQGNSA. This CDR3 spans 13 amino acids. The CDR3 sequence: CASSSLADTEAFF. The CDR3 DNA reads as TGTGCCAGCAGCTCCTTGGCTGACACTGAAGCTTTCTTT.